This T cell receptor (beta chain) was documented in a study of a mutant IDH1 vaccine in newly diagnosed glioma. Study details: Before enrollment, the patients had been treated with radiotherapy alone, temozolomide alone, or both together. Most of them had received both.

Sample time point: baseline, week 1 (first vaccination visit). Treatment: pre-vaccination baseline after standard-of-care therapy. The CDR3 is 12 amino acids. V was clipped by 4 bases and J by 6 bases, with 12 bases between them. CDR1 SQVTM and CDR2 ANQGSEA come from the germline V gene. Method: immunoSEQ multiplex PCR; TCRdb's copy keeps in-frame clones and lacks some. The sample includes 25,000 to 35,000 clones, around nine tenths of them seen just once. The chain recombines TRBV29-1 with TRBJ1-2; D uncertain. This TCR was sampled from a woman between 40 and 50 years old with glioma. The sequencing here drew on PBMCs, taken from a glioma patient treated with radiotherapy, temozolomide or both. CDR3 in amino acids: CSVGAGGDGYTF. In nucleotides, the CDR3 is TGCAGCGTTGGGGCAGGCGGGGATGGCTACACCTTC.